The 13 T cell receptor beta chains presented below share a single source sample, sequenced in a study of blood T cell repertoires in COVID-19. The repertoire was sequenced with immunoSEQ multiplex PCR; TCRdb's copy has only in-frame clones and lacks some. The profile covers about 150,000 clones, with roughly 80% appearing a single time and about 31% taken by the ten largest. The specimen sequenced was peripheral blood. Receptors originate from a woman in her sixties with acute or convalescent COVID-19.

The chain links TRBV13 to TRBJ1-6, with D maybe TRBD1 (6 bases). Trimming removed 5 bases at V and 0 bases at J, with 14 bases between. Germline CDR1 reads PRHDT; CDR2 reads FYEKMQ (reference sequence). CDR3 length: 17 residues. The CDR3 is CASSVRQEHSYNSPLHF. The CDR3 DNA sequence: TGTGCCAGCAGCGTTAGACAGGAACACTCCTATAATTCACCCCTCCACTTT.

The chain employs TRBV2 and TRBJ2-5; D is unresolved. V was cut by 6 bases and J by 5 bases, with 13 bases left in between. The germline CDR1 and CDR2 sequences are SNHLY and FYNNEI. This CDR3 comprises 13 residues. The CDR3 DNA is TGTGCCAGCAGAAGACGTGTCGGGGAGACCCAGTACTTC. As protein: CASRRRVGETQYF.

This clone was observed a single time. The chain couples TRBV4-1 to TRBJ1-6; 8 bases map to TRBD1. CDR1 and CDR2 (germline): MGHRA, YSYEKL. Trimming cost V 4 bases and J 6 bases; bases outside gene matches: 5. This CDR3 comprises 15 residues. The chain's CDR3 is CASSRDRGVNSPLHF. The CDR3 coding sequence is TGCGCCAGCAGCCGAGACAGGGGCGTTAATTCACCCCTCCACTTT.

The rearrangement uses TRBV7-9 and TRBJ2-1; a weak D match, TRBD2 (6 bases). Trimming took off 5 bases at V and 5 bases at J, with 13 bases between the two ends. The CDR3 consists of 14 residues. Germline-derived CDR1 and CDR2 are SEHNR and FQNEAQ (reference sequence). CDR3 residues: CASSDAGSHNEQFF. CDR3 nucleotide sequence: TGTGCCAGCAGCGACGCCGGGAGCCACAATGAGCAGTTCTTC.

The rearrangement joins TRBV24-1 to TRBJ1-5; D not resolved. Germline CDR1 and CDR2: KGHDR and SFDVKD. The length of the CDR3 is 13 residues. Trimming took 0 bases from V and 11 from J, leaving 10 bases between them. CDR3 in DNA: TGTGCCACCAGTGATTTGATGAGCAGGTCCCAGCATTTT. This codes for CATSDLMSRSQHF.

The chain couples TRBV18 to TRBJ2-3; 7 bases fit TRBD2. Germline V lookup: CDR1 KGHSH, CDR2 LQKENI. This CDR3 has 16 residues. J lost 4 bases, V lost 3 bases, and 10 bases had no gene match. The CDR3 DNA reads as TGTGCCAGCTCACCCCTACGGAGCCGGGGGGCAGATACGCAGTATTTT. Translation gives CASSPLRSRGADTQYF.

V gene TRBV2 combines with J gene TRBJ1-1; 7 bases agree with TRBD1. The junction had 4 bases not matched to a gene; V was cut back by 6 bases and J by 0 bases. CDR3 length: 14 amino acids. Germline V gene data show CDR1 as SNHLY and CDR2 as FYNNEI. The DNA for the CDR3 is TGTGCCAGCAGGCCGGGACAGCTGAACACTGAAGCTTTCTTT. Its translation: CASRPGQLNTEAFF.

The rearrangement links TRBV10-3 to TRBJ2-3, with 11 nucleotides matching TRBD2. Trimming cost V 8 bases and J 6 bases; bases outside gene matches: 10. Germline V lookup: CDR1 ENHRY, CDR2 SYGVKD. The CDR3 is made up of 15 amino acids. CDR3 loop: CAIRPGLAAMDTQYF. In nucleotides, the CDR3 is TGTGCCATCCGACCGGGACTAGCGGCGATGGATACGCAGTATTTT.

This sequence joins TRBV5-1 and TRBJ1-2, with D possibly TRBD1 on 5 matching bases. The CDR3 length is 15 residues. V lost 2 bases to trimming and J lost 4 bases, with 15 bases between them. Germline assignment: CDR1 SGHRS and CDR2 YFSETQ. In DNA form, the CDR3 reads TGCGCCAGCAGCTTAGAAGGGGCAAACTTCTATGGCTACACCTTC. Residues: CASSLEGANFYGYTF.

This clone has only one observation. The V gene is TRBV30, the J gene TRBJ2-3; possible D gene TRBD2, 6 bases. V gave up 3 bases and J gave up 0 bases, with 13 bases separating them. This CDR3 region has 15 residues. CDR1 GTSNPN and CDR2 SVGIG come from the germline V gene (reference sequence). CDR3 residues: CAWSEAGTSTDTQYF. CDR3 in DNA: TGTGCCTGGAGCGAGGCAGGGACTAGCACAGATACGCAGTATTTT.

The chain links TRBV24-1 to TRBJ1-4; 9 bases are a match to TRBD1. This CDR3 is 15 amino acids long. The germline CDR1 and CDR2 sequences are KGHDR and SFDVKD. The J segment lost 5 bases and the V segment lost 6 bases, leaving 6 bases of the junction unmatched. The CDR3 nucleotides are TGTGCCACCAGTCCGTCCGGGACAGGGAATGAAAAACTGTTTTTT. This encodes CATSPSGTGNEKLFF.

This CDR3 reads CASSLAPDSYSGNTIYF. The CDR3 DNA follows: TGTGCCAGCAGCTTAGCGCCGGACAGCTACTCTGGAAACACCATATATTTT. The chain employs TRBV7-9 and TRBJ1-3, with a tentative D call TRBD1 (6 bases). The CDR3 totals 17 residues. Germline CDR1 reads SEHNR; CDR2 reads FQNEAQ (reference sequence). V was pared by 0 bases and J by 0 bases, with 12 bases between.

About this clone: This same CDR3 is encoded by further DNA sequences in the sample. The gene calls are TRBV15 and TRBJ1-5; D perhaps matches TRBD1 (5 bases). CDR1 LNHNV and CDR2 YYDKDF come from the germline V gene (reference sequence). The CDR3 extends over 15 amino acids. V was shortened by 0 bases and J by 2 bases, with 8 bases between the two germline ends. CDR3 sequence reads: CATSREGAGNQPQHF. In DNA form, the CDR3 reads TGTGCCACCAGCAGAGAAGGGGCTGGCAATCAGCCCCAGCATTTT.